Shown below are 13 T cell receptor beta chains from a single sample sequenced in a study of T cells in Graves' hyperthyroidism and ophthalmopathy. It was RNA transcripts that yielded the amplified TCR beta CDR3 regions. HTBI primers were used for first-round RT-PCR of the TCR CDR3. In TCRdb, the multiplex PCR reads were re-called with MiXCR into one record per CDR3 protein. The sample contains under 350,000 distinct CDR3 sequences, approximately 15% of which appear only once. Sequencing was done on a sample of blood. All receptors derive from a woman aged 40-49 years with Graves' hyperthyroidism.

This clonotype occurred many times. This chain connects TRBV6-1 to TRBJ2-7, with 7 bases that match TRBD2. Trimming at V came to 10 bases and at J to 2 bases, leaving 8 bases not matched to a gene. The CDR3 totals 13 residues. Germline CDR1 MNHNS, CDR2 SASEGT. CDR3 loop: CATSPSGPYEQYF. The CDR3 DNA sequence: TGTGCCACTAGCCCTAGCGGACCCTACGAGCAGTACTTC.

This clonotype has only a few counts. The chain recombines TRBV4-1 with TRBJ1-5; D unresolved. The ends were cut back, 2 bases at V and 3 bases at J, with 14 bases in the middle. Germline CDR1 and CDR2: MGHRA and YSYEKL. The CDR3 sequence is 16 residues long. The CDR3 coding sequence is TGCGCCAGCAGCCAAATGAGCCGAGGGAACAATCAGCCCCAGCATTTT. Protein product: CASSQMSRGNNQPQHF.

This clonotype was observed many times. The chain links TRBV30 to TRBJ2-5; 12 bases agree with TRBD2. This CDR3 comprises 16 residues. From germline, CDR1 is GTSNPN and CDR2 SVGIG (reference sequence). J was trimmed by 5 bases and V by 1 base; bases with no gene match: 8. DNA for the CDR3: TGTGCCTGGAGTGACGGGGGGACTAGCGGGTCCGAGACCCAGTACTTC. Its translation is CAWSDGGTSGSETQYF.

This clonotype was detected many times. The genes are TRBV6-1 and TRBJ1-5; D gene unclear. Trimming cost V 2 bases and J 4 bases, with 3 bases left between them. The CDR3 covers 12 residues. In germline, CDR1 is MNHNS, CDR2 SASEGT. The CDR3: CASSETNQPQHF. For the CDR3, the DNA is TGTGCCAGCAGTGAAACAAATCAGCCCCAGCATTTT.

The CDR3 here is CASSLQTGGDYGYTF. The CDR3 coding sequence is TGTGCCAGCAGCCTTCAAACAGGGGGCGACTATGGCTACACCTTC. V and J are TRBV14 and TRBJ1-2; 9 bases are shared with TRBD1. The germline gives CDR1 SGHDN, CDR2 FVKESK. V gave up 4 bases and J gave up 3 bases; unmatched junction bases: 6. This CDR3 has 15 residues.

This clonotype was picked up many times. The CDR3 DNA reads TGTGCCAGCAGAGACTTTACAGGGGGCGAGGCCTACGAGCAGTACTTC. This translates into CASRDFTGGEAYEQYF. V gene TRBV2 combines with J gene TRBJ2-7; TRBD1 agrees at 9 bases. The CDR3 is 16 amino acids. Germline values: CDR1 SNHLY, CDR2 FYNNEI. Trimming removed 6 bases from V and 2 bases from J; junction bases left unmatched: 11.

This clonotype has a handful of counts. V usage is TRBV10-3 and J usage is TRBJ2-7; 7 bases line up with TRBD2. Germline values: CDR1 ENHRY, CDR2 SYGVKD. Unmatched junction bases numbered 11, after V lost 8 bases and J lost 4 bases. The CDR3 is 14 residues long. CDR3 sequence: CAIGEGAGRYEQYF. The CDR3 DNA reads TGTGCCATCGGGGAGGGAGCAGGGAGGTACGAGCAGTACTTC.

Concerning this clonotype itself: A read error may explain this, as a much larger clone is one base away. This chain joins TRBV7-9 and TRBJ2-1, with a tentative D call TRBD1 (5 bases). The CDR3 covers 14 residues. Germline loops: CDR1 SEHNR, CDR2 FQNEAQ (reference sequence). The CDR3 DNA reads as TGTCCCAGCAGCTCCGCGTGGGGCGCTGGTGAGCAGTTCTTC. It translates to CPSSSAWGAGEQFF.

This clonotype has ten or more counts. The rearrangement uses TRBV10-3 and TRBJ1-5, with D unclear. V was pared by 6 bases and J by 4 bases, with 4 bases between. The CDR3 spans 11 residues. The germline gives CDR1 ENHRY, CDR2 SYGVKD. The chain's CDR3 is CAIRENQPQHF. In DNA, the CDR3 is TGTGCCATCAGGGAAAATCAGCCCCAGCATTTT.

This clonotype has just one count. It may be a read error: a sequence one base away is much more abundant. This chain connects TRBV2 to TRBJ1-2, with 7 bases identical to TRBD1. The V gene's germline CDR1 is SNHLY and CDR2 FYNNEI. The CDR3 totals 13 residues. Germline trimming cut 8 bases from V and 2 bases from J; bases unmatched to any gene: 5. In DNA form, the CDR3 reads TGTGCCAGCGAAGGCAGGGGGAACTATGGCTACACCTTC. Its protein is CASEGRGNYGYTF.

This clonotype was seen more than once but under ten times. Since a much larger clone is just one base distant, this may be a read error. CDR3 sequence: CASSLEGGRGQFF. In nucleotides, the CDR3 is TGTGCCAGCAGCTTAGAAGGAGGGAGGGGGCAGTTCTTC. The chain carries TRBV7-2 and TRBJ2-1; 7 nucleotides line up with TRBD2. With V trimmed by 1 base and J by 12 bases, 6 bases remained unmatched. Germline assignment: CDR1 SGHTA and CDR2 FQGNSA. The length of the CDR3 is 13 residues.

With respect to this clonotype: A much larger clone is a single base away; this may be a read error. The chain joins TRBV20-1 to TRBJ2-1; D is possibly TRBD2 (6 bases). The CDR3 runs 12 residues. Germline-derived CDR1 and CDR2 are DFQATT and SNEGSKA (reference sequence). V was shortened by 7 bases and J by 9 bases, with 16 bases between the two germline ends. The CDR3 reads CSVADPLGEQFF. The CDR3 nucleotides read TGCAGTGTAGCGGATCCCTTGGGTGAGCAGTTCTTC.

This clonotype was recorded at least ten times. This chain uses TRBV6-1 with TRBJ2-3; 7 bases match TRBD2. CDR1 is MNHNS and CDR2 is SASEGT in the germline V gene. The CDR3 consists of 14 residues. The ends lost 5 bases at V and 5 bases at J; junction bases unmatched: 7. The CDR3 region is CASSLGGRGDTQYF. CDR3 in DNA: TGTGCCAGCAGTTTAGGCGGGAGAGGAGATACGCAGTATTTT.